This T cell receptor beta chain is from a study of T cell clonality in common variable immunodeficiency. Notes on this clone: Its target is unknown. Read coverage stops 3 residues before the CDR3 terminus; the germline J gene supplies the remainder.

Points from the study as a whole: CVID subjects had higher TCRbeta clonality than healthy controls, most marked in about a third.

Produced via immunoSEQ multiplex PCR; TCRdb's table is partial and in-frame only. The repertoire consists of about 47,000 clones, none detected only once. The CDR3 sequence is 14 residues long. The V end was cut by 4 bases, the J end by 0 bases, with 9 bases between. Germline-derived CDR1 and CDR2 are SGHVS and FNYEAQ. The origin of this receptor is a person aged 18-70 years in good health. Sequencing was done on a sample of peripheral blood mononuclear cells. This sequence joins TRBV7-6 and TRBJ1-1; D not certain. CDR3 sequence: CASSYDTVNTEAFF. Partial CDR3 DNA: TGTGCCAGCAGCTACGACACAGTGAACACTGAA.